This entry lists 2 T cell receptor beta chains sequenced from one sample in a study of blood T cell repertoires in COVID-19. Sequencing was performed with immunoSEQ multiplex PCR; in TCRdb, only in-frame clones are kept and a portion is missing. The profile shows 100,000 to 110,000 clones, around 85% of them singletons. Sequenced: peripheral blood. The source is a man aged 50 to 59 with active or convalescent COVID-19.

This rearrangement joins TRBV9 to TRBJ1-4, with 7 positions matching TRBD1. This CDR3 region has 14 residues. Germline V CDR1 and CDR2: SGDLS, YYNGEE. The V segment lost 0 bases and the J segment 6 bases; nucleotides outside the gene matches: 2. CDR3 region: CASSVAGGDEKLFF. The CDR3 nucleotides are TGTGCCAGCAGCGTAGCAGGGGGTGATGAAAAACTGTTTTTT.

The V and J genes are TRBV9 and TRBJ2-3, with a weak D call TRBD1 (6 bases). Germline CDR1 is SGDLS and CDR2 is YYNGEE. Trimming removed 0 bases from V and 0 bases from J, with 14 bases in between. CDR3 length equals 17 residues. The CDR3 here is CASSVDGTPASTDTQYF. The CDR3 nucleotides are TGTGCCAGCAGCGTAGACGGGACACCCGCTAGCACAGATACGCAGTATTTT.